This entry describes one T cell receptor (beta chain). Profiling relied on immunoSEQ multiplex PCR, and the TCRdb table lists in-frame clones only, not all of them. Of some 110,000 clones listed, about four fifths are singletons. The time point was: baseline pretreatment blood. The treatment was: 15 Gy SBRT to primary tumor, nephrectomy 4 weeks later. CDR1 is MNHEY, CDR2 SVGAGI, per germline. Trimming shortened V by 5 bases and J by 4 bases, and 12 bases separated the two germline ends. The CDR3 covers 14 residues. This entry belongs to a study of radiation and T cells in renal cell carcinoma. This chain links TRBV6-5 with TRBJ1-3; D might be TRBD1 (6 bases). Here the sequenced sample was blood, taken from a patient whose treatment included radiotherapy and nephrectomy. This TCR was sampled from a woman aged 60-75 years with renal cell carcinoma. As DNA, the CDR3 is TGTGCCAGCAGTCCGAGGGGGGAAGGAAACACCATATATTTT. Amino acids: CASSPRGEGNTIYF.